Each of the 30 T cell receptor beta chains below was sequenced from the same sample in a study of cytotoxic CD8 clonotypes in ibrutinib-treated CLL. Clones were sequenced by immunoSEQ multiplex PCR, and TCRdb holds only the in-frame ones, with some missing. This table holds about 140,000 clones, around 90% found once. The sample here was PBMCs, taken after 12 months of ibrutinib treatment. The receptors originated from a human donor with chronic lymphocytic leukemia.

A few counts support this clone. The CDR3 loop reads CANNSPGLGYEQYF. In DNA, the CDR3 is TGTGCCAACAATTCACCGGGACTAGGATACGAGCAGTACTTC. This rearrangement joins TRBV27 to TRBJ2-7; 8 positions match TRBD2. Per the germline V gene, CDR1 is MNHEY and CDR2 is SMNVEV (reference sequence). This CDR3 region has 14 residues. V lost 10 bases and J lost 4; bases outside the gene matches: 12.

J is TRBJ2-1 and V is TRBV28, with D possibly matching TRBD2 (5 bases). The CDR3 runs 17 residues. The V and J ends lost 5 bases and 8 bases respectively, with 25 bases between them. CDR1 and CDR2 from the germline V gene are MDHEN and SYDVKM. The CDR3 DNA reads as TGTGCCAGCAGTGTACCCACGGGGTCAAGGGAGTGGGATGAGCAGTTCTTC. This sequence encodes CASSVPTGSREWDEQFF.

V and J are TRBV5-5 and TRBJ1-5; D possibly corresponds to TRBD1 (5 bases). The CDR3 loop spans 16 amino acids. Trimming pared 3 bases from V and 5 bases from J, leaving 18 bases between. From germline, CDR1 is SGHKS and CDR2 YYEKEE (reference sequence). The CDR3, as DNA: TGTGCCAGCAGCTCCTGGCCCGCAGGGCCAGATCAGCCCCAGCATTTT. This codes for CASSSWPAGPDQPQHF.

This chain uses TRBV7-2 with TRBJ2-5; D ambiguous. Germline loops: CDR1 SGHTA, CDR2 FQGNSA. V was pared by 1 base and J by 3 bases, with 9 bases between. This CDR3 is built from 14 residues. CDR3 sequence (DNA): TGTGCCAGCAGCTTAGGGACGGCCAAAGAGACCCAGTACTTC. Protein: CASSLGTAKETQYF. Full variable domain (missing parts from reference TRBV7-2 and TRBJ2-5): GAGVSQSPSNKVTEKGKDVELRCDPISGHTALYWYRQSLGQGLEFLIYFQGNSAPDKSGLPSDRFSAERTGGSVSTLTIQRTQQEDSAVYLCASSLGTAKETQYFGPGTRLLVL.

This sequence joins TRBV7-9 and TRBJ1-1; D call uncertain. Trimming removed 2 bases from V and 0 bases from J, with 7 bases in between. The CDR3 consists of 14 residues. Germline CDR1 SEHNR, CDR2 FQNEAQ (reference sequence). DNA of the CDR3: TGTGCCAGCAGCTTAAGCCAGATGAACACTGAAGCTTTCTTT. Protein sequence: CASSLSQMNTEAFF.

V gene TRBV18 combines with J gene TRBJ2-7; 7 positions match TRBD1. J lost 3 bases, V lost 6 bases, and 11 bases had no gene match. The CDR3 is made up of 15 amino acids. Looked up from germline, CDR1 is KGHSH and CDR2 is LQKENI. CDR3 loop: CASSLDRELFYEQYF. The CDR3 DNA reads as TGTGCCAGCTCCCTCGACAGGGAATTATTCTACGAGCAGTACTTC. Combining the CDR3 with reference TRBV18 and TRBJ2-7 gives the whole variable domain NAGVMQNPRHLVRRRGQEARLRCSPMKGHSHVYWYRQLPEEGLKFMVYLQKENIIDESGMPKERFSAEFPKEGPSILRIQQVVRGDSAAYFCASSLDRELFYEQYFGPGTRLTVT.

The chain links TRBV11-3 to TRBJ2-7; 7 nucleotides agree with TRBD1. The CDR3 spans 13 residues. Germline V CDR1 and CDR2: SGHNT, YENEEA. V shed 5 bases and J 6 bases; nucleotides not matched to a gene: 7. CDR3 residues: CASSTRQGAEQYF. The CDR3 bases are TGTGCCAGCAGCACCAGACAGGGAGCCGAGCAGTACTTC.

This chain connects TRBV7-9 to TRBJ1-5; D may be TRBD1 (5 bases). CDR1 and CDR2 from the germline V gene are SEHNR and FQNEAQ (reference sequence). The CDR3 consists of 16 residues. Trimming cost V 1 base and J 4 bases, with 14 bases left between them. CDR3 DNA sequence: TGTGCCAGCAGCTTAGAGTCAGGGCGTGATAATCAGCCCCAGCATTTT. Translation: CASSLESGRDNQPQHF. Full variable domain (rest looked up from reference TRBV7-9 and TRBJ1-5): DTGVSQNPRHKITKRGQNVTFRCDPISEHNRLYWYRQTLGQGPEFLTYFQNEAQLEKSRLLSDRFSAERPKGSFSTLEIQRTEQGDSAMYLCASSLESGRDNQPQHFGDGTRLSIL.

The chain employs TRBV6-6 and TRBJ2-3; D gene unclear. CDR1 is MNHNY and CDR2 is SVGAGI in the germline V gene (reference sequence). The length of the CDR3 is 15 residues. Trimming removed 6 bases from V and 3 bases from J, with 16 bases in between. The CDR3 here is CASSRPALETDTQYF. CDR3 DNA: TGTGCCAGCAGCCGACCCGCACTTGAGACAGATACGCAGTATTTT.

In this sample, this clone turned up once. The chain uses TRBV7-6 and TRBJ2-7, with D perhaps matching TRBD2 (5 bases). Germline V lookup: CDR1 SGHVS, CDR2 FNYEAQ. The V end lost 2 bases, the J end lost 4 bases, and 18 bases lay between the germline ends. The CDR3 runs 16 residues. The CDR3 coding sequence is TGTGCCAGCAGCTTAAGCGGTGGGTCGAGTAGTTACGAGCAGTACTTC. Its protein product is CASSLSGGSSSYEQYF.

This clone has a handful of counts. The chain has TRBV27 and TRBJ2-5; 11 bases agree with TRBD2. The CDR3 loop spans 17 amino acids. V was pared by 3 bases and J by 3 bases, with 9 bases of the junction left unmatched. Germline V gene data show CDR1 as MNHEY and CDR2 as SMNVEV (reference sequence). CDR3 sequence: CASSFAQTSGKKETQYF. The CDR3 DNA reads as TGTGCCAGCAGTTTCGCCCAGACTAGCGGGAAGAAAGAGACCCAGTACTTC.

This clone is a singleton in its sample. The V and J genes are TRBV5-1 and TRBJ2-2; TRBD1 agrees at 8 bases. The CDR3 runs 14 residues. Germline values: CDR1 SGHRS, CDR2 YFSETQ. V gave up 4 bases and J gave up 6 bases; unmatched junction bases: 5. Here the CDR3 reads CASSSGQGAGELFF. CDR3 DNA sequence: TGCGCCAGCAGCAGTGGACAGGGCGCCGGGGAGCTGTTTTTT.

The chain couples TRBV29-1 to TRBJ2-1; TRBD2 matches 9 bases. Germline assignment: CDR1 SQVTM and CDR2 ANQGSEA. The CDR3 is made up of 15 amino acids. The J segment lost 2 bases and the V segment lost 7 bases, leaving 9 bases of the junction unmatched. The DNA of the CDR3 is TGCAGCGCCTGTATGACTAGCGGAGCCTACAATGAGCAGTTCTTC. Its translation is CSACMTSGAYNEQFF.

The chain has TRBV6-1 and TRBJ2-5; 7 nucleotides agree with TRBD1. V dropped 4 bases and J dropped 5; count of bases not matched to a gene: 13. Germline values: CDR1 MNHNS, CDR2 SASEGT. CDR3 length: 16 amino acids. The CDR3 loop reads CASSGPTGVPPETQYF. CDR3 nucleotides: TGTGCCAGCAGTGGTCCCACAGGGGTACCTCCTGAGACCCAGTACTTC.

This chain connects TRBV10-1 to TRBJ2-1, with D possibly being TRBD2 (5 bases). V gave up 3 bases and J gave up 1 base, with 10 bases separating them. Germline loops: CDR1 WNHNN, CDR2 SYGVQD (reference sequence). CDR3 size: 15 residues. The CDR3 nucleotides are TGCGCCAGCAGTGACGGGGTCATGTCCTACAATGAGCAGTTCTTC. Translation: CASSDGVMSYNEQFF.

This clone has more than one count but fewer than ten. The chain is built from TRBV7-9 and TRBJ1-1; D may be TRBD1 (5 bases). CDR1 SEHNR and CDR2 FQNEAQ come from the germline V gene (reference sequence). V was clipped by 0 bases and J by 0 bases, with 8 bases between them. CDR3 length: 15 residues. CDR3 amino acids: CASSLALTVNTEAFF. DNA of the CDR3: TGTGCCAGCAGCTTAGCCTTGACAGTGAACACTGAAGCTTTCTTT.

This sequence joins TRBV7-9 and TRBJ1-5, with D unresolved. Trimming left V 5 bases short and J 5 bases short, with 10 bases between. In germline, CDR1 is SEHNR, CDR2 FQNEAQ (reference sequence). The CDR3 runs 13 residues. The DNA for the CDR3 is TGTGCCAGCAGCCCCACCACCGATCAGCCCCAGCATTTT. Translating it yields CASSPTTDQPQHF.

The gene calls are TRBV21-1 and TRBJ1-5; the tabulated D call, TRBD1, remains unverified against the DNA. TRBV21-1 is deemed a pseudogene. The CDR3 length is 14 residues. The CDR3 reads CASSTRTGNQPQHF. The CDR3 nucleotides are TGTGCCAGCAGCACACGGACAGGGAATCAGCCCCAGCATTTT.

V is TRBV7-9 and J is TRBJ2-6; D possibly corresponds to TRBD2 (6 bases). In germline, CDR1 is SEHNR, CDR2 FQNEAQ (reference sequence). This CDR3 contains 16 residues. V was pared by 2 bases and J by 2 bases, with 10 bases between. The DNA of the CDR3 is TGTGCCAGCAGCTTACTAGGAGGGGCTGGGGCCAACGTCCTGACTTTC. It yields the protein CASSLLGGAGANVLTF.

This sequence joins TRBV9 and TRBJ2-7; 9 bases agree with TRBD1. CDR3 size: 15 residues. The V segment lost 0 bases and the J segment 0 bases; nucleotides outside the gene matches: 1. Per germline, CDR1 SGDLS and CDR2 YYNGEE. The CDR3 DNA reads as TGTGCCAGCAGCGTAGGGACAGGGGTCTCCTACGAGCAGTACTTC. Its protein is CASSVGTGVSYEQYF.

The V gene is TRBV9, the J gene TRBJ1-1, with TRBD1 identical over 8 bases. The V segment lost 4 bases and the J segment 0 bases; nucleotides outside the gene matches: 8. Germline assignment: CDR1 SGDLS and CDR2 YYNGEE. This CDR3 region has 16 residues. CDR3 in amino acids: CASSLSGGVMNTEAFF. The CDR3, as DNA: TGTGCCAGCAGCTTATCAGGGGGCGTAATGAACACTGAAGCTTTCTTT.

The chain links TRBV5-1 to TRBJ1-2, with 9 bases that match TRBD1. The junction had 8 bases not matched to a gene; V was cut back by 1 base and J by 7 bases. CDR1 and CDR2 from the germline V gene are SGHRS and YFSETQ. The CDR3 is 15 residues long. CDR3: CASSLIGQGNRGYTF. CDR3 bases: TGCGCCAGCAGCTTGATCGGACAGGGGAATCGTGGCTACACCTTC.

This clone is a singleton in its sample. This chain connects TRBV11-2 to TRBJ2-7; tentatively, D is TRBD2 (5 bases). CDR3 length: 14 residues. V was clipped by 1 base and J by 0 bases, with 7 bases between them. Looked up from germline, CDR1 is SGHAT and CDR2 is FQNNGV. CDR3 in amino acids: CASSLAGSSYEQYF. The CDR3 nucleotides are TGTGCCAGCAGCTTAGCGGGGAGCTCCTACGAGCAGTACTTC.

The chain has TRBV5-6 and TRBJ1-1, with D hard to call. Trimming took off 2 bases at V and 8 bases at J, with 19 bases between the two ends. CDR3 length: 15 residues. Germline V gives CDR1 SGHDT, CDR2 YYEEEE. CDR3 region: CASSFFSTATTEAFF. The DNA for the CDR3 is TGTGCCAGCAGCTTTTTTAGTACAGCAACAACAGAAGCTTTCTTT.

This clone appeared once. The gene calls are TRBV18 and TRBJ2-2; D not resolved. Trimming shortened V by 3 bases and J by 4 bases, and 15 bases separated the two germline ends. CDR1 and CDR2 from the germline V gene are KGHSH and LQKENI. This CDR3 has 16 residues. The CDR3 sequence: CASSPNPPGPTGELFF. CDR3 coding DNA: TGTGCCAGCTCACCGAACCCACCAGGCCCCACCGGGGAGCTGTTTTTT.

V gene TRBV27 combines with J gene TRBJ2-3, with D tentatively TRBD1 (5 bases). Trimming cost V 7 bases and J 3 bases, with 20 bases left between them. Germline V gene lookup returns CDR1 MNHEY and CDR2 SMNVEV (reference sequence). CDR3 length: 16 residues. The CDR3 here is CASTRTRQQKTDTQYF. CDR3 nucleotides: TGTGCCAGCACCCGAACCCGACAGCAAAAAACAGATACGCAGTATTTT.

The rearrangement joins TRBV7-9 to TRBJ1-3; tentatively, D is TRBD1 (6 bases). The V end lost 5 bases, the J end lost 2 bases, and 22 bases lay between the germline ends. This CDR3 region has 18 residues. Germline V lookup: CDR1 SEHNR, CDR2 FQNEAQ (reference sequence). The CDR3: CASSLLGAGEKAGNTIYF. As DNA, the CDR3 is TGTGCCAGCAGCCTCCTGGGGGCAGGGGAAAAGGCTGGAAACACCATATATTTT. Full variable domain (rest looked up from reference TRBV7-9 and TRBJ1-3): DTGVSQNPRHKITKRGQNVTFRCDPISEHNRLYWYRQTLGQGPEFLTYFQNEAQLEKSRLLSDRFSAERPKGSFSTLEIQRTEQGDSAMYLCASSLLGAGEKAGNTIYFGEGSWLTVV.

The V gene is TRBV27, the J gene TRBJ2-5; 7 nucleotides align to TRBD1. This CDR3 contains 14 residues. Germline CDR1 MNHEY, CDR2 SMNVEV (reference sequence). The V and J ends lost 6 bases and 3 bases, in that order; junction bases with no gene match: 7. The CDR3 loop is CASRTGAWEETQYF. CDR3 sequence (DNA): TGTGCCAGCAGAACAGGGGCTTGGGAAGAGACCCAGTACTTC.

This clone was detected a few times. J is TRBJ1-1 and V is TRBV7-9; 7 bases match TRBD1. This CDR3 is 14 amino acids long. Looked up from germline, CDR1 is SEHNR and CDR2 is FQNEAQ (reference sequence). V gave up 1 base and J gave up 7 bases; unmatched junction bases: 6. The CDR3 sequence: CASSLGQGWDEAFF. The CDR3, as DNA: TGTGCCAGCAGCTTAGGACAGGGATGGGATGAAGCTTTCTTT.

The chain is built from TRBV9 and TRBJ1-2, with D perhaps TRBD1 (5 bases). This CDR3 has 12 amino acids. Trimming removed 4 bases from V and 6 bases from J, with 10 bases in between. Germline V gene data show CDR1 as SGDLS and CDR2 as YYNGEE. The CDR3 region has the DNA TGTGCCAGCAGCTTGCGGGGGGATGGCTACACCTTC. This sequence encodes CASSLRGDGYTF.